The clone carrying this T cell receptor (beta chain) was counted a few times. The antigen is undetermined. V was clipped by 2 bases and J by 1 base, with 9 bases between them. This CDR3 is built from 15 residues. Germline loops: CDR1 LGHNT, CDR2 FRNRAP. The data derive from a study of post-analysis software for immune sequencing data. Findings and limits, study-wide: About five TRBV segments were more frequent in patients than controls; TRBV5-6, TRBV5-1 and TRBV20-1 belonged to this group.

Presence of unique molecular identifiers characterized the TCR beta cDNA libraries. TCRdb processed the PCR reads anew with MiXCR; each CDR3 protein has one entry. The sample has approximately 360,000 distinct CDR3 sequences, less than 40% seen once; the top ten hold about an eighth. The specimen sequenced was blood. This TCR was sampled from a girl aged 5-17 years with multiple sclerosis. The genes are TRBV12-5 and TRBJ2-1; the D gene is possibly TRBD1 (6 bases). The CDR3 DNA sequence: TGTGCTAGTGGTTTGCAACAGGGTTCCTACAATGAGCAGTTCTTC. Amino acids: CASGLQQGSYNEQFF.